This TCR beta chain was recorded in a study of post-analysis software for immune sequencing data. Points from the study as a whole: Multiple sclerosis patients had significantly lower normalized Chao1 diversity than controls. Five or six TRBV segments, including TRBV5-6, TRBV5-1 and TRBV20-1, were more frequent in patients than controls.

Germline CDR1 SGHAT, CDR2 FQNNGV. The V and J ends lost 0 bases and 1 base, in that order; junction bases with no gene match: 19. The length of the CDR3 is 21 residues. Incorporated into the TCR beta cDNA libraries were unique molecular identifiers, which served to reduce PCR and sequencing biases. TCRdb called the PCR reads again in MiXCR, with one record for every CDR3 protein. The sample lists about 500,000 distinct CDR3 sequences, approximately 45% occurring once. Concerning this clonotype: The antigen is unknown.

The V call is TRBV11-2, the J call TRBJ1-1, with 8 bases matching TRBD1. This TCR came from a girl between 5 and 17 years old with multiple sclerosis. The sequencing input was blood. As DNA, the CDR3 is TGTGCCAGCAGCTTAGAGGCAGGGGGCCTCCCAGAGTTCTCGTGGAACACTGAAGCTTTCTTT. Translating it yields CASSLEAGGLPEFSWNTEAFF.